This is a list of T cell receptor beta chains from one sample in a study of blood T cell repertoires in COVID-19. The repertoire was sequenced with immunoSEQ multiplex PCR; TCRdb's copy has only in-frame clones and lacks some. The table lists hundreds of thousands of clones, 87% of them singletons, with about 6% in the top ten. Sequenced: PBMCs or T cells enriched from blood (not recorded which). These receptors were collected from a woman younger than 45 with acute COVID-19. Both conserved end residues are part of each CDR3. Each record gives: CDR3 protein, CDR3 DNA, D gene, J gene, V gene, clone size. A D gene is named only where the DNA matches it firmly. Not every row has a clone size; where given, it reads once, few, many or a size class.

CDR3aa: CASSEALGQMADGYTF; CDR3nt: TGTGCCAGCAGTGAAGCGCTGGGACAGATGGCTGACGGCTACACCTTC; d_gene: TRBD1; j_gene: TRBJ1-2; v_gene: TRBV6-1; abundance: NA
CDR3aa: CASSLGSSYNSPLHF; CDR3nt: TGTGCCAGCAGTTTGGGCAGCTCCTATAATTCACCCCTCCACTTT; d_gene: NA; j_gene: TRBJ1-6; v_gene: TRBV28; abundance: NA
CDR3aa: CASSPPGRQNTGELFF; CDR3nt: TGTGCCAGCTCACCACCCGGGAGACAGAACACCGGGGAGCTGTTTTTT; d_gene: NA; j_gene: TRBJ2-2; v_gene: TRBV18; abundance: once
CDR3aa: CATSRGDRGPGDTQYF; CDR3nt: TGTGCCACCAGCAGGGGGGACAGGGGGCCCGGAGATACGCAGTATTTT; d_gene: TRBD1; j_gene: TRBJ2-3; v_gene: TRBV15; abundance: NA
CDR3aa: CASSTGGGVYNEQFF; CDR3nt: TGTGCCAGCAGTACAGGAGGGGGGGTCTACAATGAGCAGTTCTTC; d_gene: NA; j_gene: TRBJ2-1; v_gene: TRBV6-5; abundance: once
CDR3aa: CASSQVGGYTGELFF; CDR3nt: TGTGCCAGCAGCCAAGTGGGAGGCTACACCGGGGAGCTGTTTTTT; d_gene: NA; j_gene: TRBJ2-2; v_gene: TRBV14; abundance: NA
CDR3aa: CASSLVRDIYGYTF; CDR3nt: TGTGCCAGCAGCTTGGTCAGGGACATCTATGGCTACACCTTC; d_gene: NA; j_gene: TRBJ1-2; v_gene: TRBV5-6; abundance: NA
CDR3aa: CASSLPSTGATEAFF; CDR3nt: TGTGCCAGCAGCCTACCCTCGACAGGGGCCACTGAAGCTTTCTTT; d_gene: TRBD1; j_gene: TRBJ1-1; v_gene: TRBV5-4; abundance: NA
CDR3aa: CASSSTSGGGYEQYF; CDR3nt: TGTGCCAGCAGCAGTACTAGCGGGGGTGGATACGAGCAGTACTTC; d_gene: TRBD2; j_gene: TRBJ2-7; v_gene: TRBV5-5; abundance: NA
CDR3aa: CASSPPGDDYGYTF; CDR3nt: TGTGCCAGCAGTCCACCGGGGGACGACTATGGCTACACCTTC; d_gene: NA; j_gene: TRBJ1-2; v_gene: TRBV28; abundance: NA
CDR3aa: CASSGGTGGQPQHF; CDR3nt: TGTGCCAGCAGCGGAGGGACAGGTGGACAGCCCCAGCATTTT; d_gene: TRBD1; j_gene: TRBJ1-5; v_gene: TRBV2; abundance: NA
CDR3aa: CASSPAIATNEKLFF; CDR3nt: TGTGCCAGCTCACCAGCGATTGCAACTAATGAAAAACTGTTTTTT; d_gene: NA; j_gene: TRBJ1-4; v_gene: TRBV18; abundance: NA
CDR3aa: CASSLDSGLRNTYEQYF; CDR3nt: TGTGCCAGCAGCCTGGACAGCGGATTACGAAATACCTACGAGCAGTACTTC; d_gene: NA; j_gene: TRBJ2-7; v_gene: TRBV28; abundance: NA
CDR3aa: CAISDGISGGVEQFF; CDR3nt: TGTGCCATCAGTGATGGCATAAGCGGGGGGGTGGAGCAGTTCTTC; d_gene: TRBD2; j_gene: TRBJ2-1; v_gene: TRBV10-3; abundance: NA
CDR3aa: CASSRLPGGDNSPLHF; CDR3nt: TGTGCCAGCAGCCGCCTCCCGGGGGGCGATAATTCACCCCTCCACTTT; d_gene: NA; j_gene: TRBJ1-6; v_gene: TRBV7-9; abundance: NA
CDR3aa: CASTGAGDPDTQYF; CDR3nt: TGTGCCAGCACCGGAGCGGGAGATCCAGATACGCAGTATTTT; d_gene: TRBD2; j_gene: TRBJ2-3; v_gene: TRBV6-6; abundance: NA
CDR3aa: CASSGTGYGYTF; CDR3nt: TGTGCCAGCAGTGGTACAGGGTATGGCTACACCTTC; d_gene: NA; j_gene: TRBJ1-2; v_gene: TRBV16; abundance: NA
CDR3aa: CAWQGRGQPQHF; CDR3nt: TGTGCCTGGCAGGGCCGAGGTCAGCCCCAGCATTTT; d_gene: NA; j_gene: TRBJ1-5; v_gene: TRBV30; abundance: NA
CDR3aa: CATQTPTIPNEQFF; CDR3nt: TGTGCCACCCAAACCCCTACTATCCCCAATGAGCAGTTCTTC; d_gene: NA; j_gene: TRBJ2-1; v_gene: TRBV10-3; abundance: NA
CDR3aa: CASSPSGYGYTF; CDR3nt: TGTGCCAGCAGTCCCTCCGGCTATGGCTACACCTTC; d_gene: NA; j_gene: TRBJ1-2; v_gene: TRBV12-3/TRBV12-4; abundance: NA
CDR3aa: CASSLADGLGGDTQYF; CDR3nt: TGTGCCAGCTCACTTGCAGACGGACTTGGCGGAGATACGCAGTATTTT; d_gene: NA; j_gene: TRBJ2-3; v_gene: TRBV18; abundance: NA
CDR3aa: CSASPLAGVGETQYF; CDR3nt: TGCAGTGCTAGTCCTCTAGCGGGAGTGGGGGAGACCCAGTACTTC; d_gene: TRBD2; j_gene: TRBJ2-5; v_gene: TRBV20-1; abundance: NA
CDR3aa: CASSGRTSFYEQFF; CDR3nt: TGTGCCAGCAGTGGGAGGACTAGTTTCTATGAGCAGTTCTTC; d_gene: TRBD2; j_gene: TRBJ2-1; v_gene: TRBV27; abundance: NA
CDR3aa: CASGNTGTPSYEQYF; CDR3nt: TGTGCTAGTGGTAACACCGGGACACCCTCCTACGAGCAGTACTTC; d_gene: NA; j_gene: TRBJ2-7; v_gene: TRBV12-5; abundance: NA
CDR3aa: CASSDLQQPRQGPFHEQYF; CDR3nt: TGTGCCAGCAGTGATCTTCAACAACCAAGACAGGGACCGTTCCACGAGCAGTACTTC; d_gene: TRBD1; j_gene: TRBJ2-7; v_gene: TRBV6-1; abundance: NA